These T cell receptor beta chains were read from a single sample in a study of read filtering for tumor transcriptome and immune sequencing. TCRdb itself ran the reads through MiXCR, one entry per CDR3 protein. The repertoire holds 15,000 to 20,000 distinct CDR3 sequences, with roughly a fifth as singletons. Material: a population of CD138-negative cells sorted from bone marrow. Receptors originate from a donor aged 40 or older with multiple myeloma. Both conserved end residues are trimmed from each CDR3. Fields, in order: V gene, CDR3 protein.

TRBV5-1 ASSLQAGVGYNEQF
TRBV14 ASSQPGTLQETQY
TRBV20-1 SASADMNTEAF
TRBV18 ASSPPGRNTGELF
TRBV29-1 SVGLAGDTQY
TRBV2 AGRPGLSHNERF
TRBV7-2 ASRGGTGRAGANVLT
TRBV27 ASSSARVEETQY
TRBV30 AWSGGGGHGELF
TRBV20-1 SARDPARTGLASEQY
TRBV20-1 SAQDQSSYNEQF
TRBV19 ASSHRDRDNQPQH
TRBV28 ASGTGWATEAF
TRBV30 AWSSGTNSPLH
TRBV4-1 ASSQALAGGSDTQY
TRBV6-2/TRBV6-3 ASSWASGQETQY
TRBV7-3 ASSPDKTLYNEQF
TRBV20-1 SAAGWVAGDEQY
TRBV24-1 ATSDNGFQETQY
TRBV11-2 ASSPLAANTGELF
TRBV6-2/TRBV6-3 ASSPDTTSQPQH
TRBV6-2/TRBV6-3 ASLLAGDTGELF
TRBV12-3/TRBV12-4 ASSLKGTDTQY
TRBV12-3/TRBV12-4 ASTGQGAYNEQF
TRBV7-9 ASSRGANEQY
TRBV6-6 ASSDLGQGRNTEAF
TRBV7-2 ASSPTLPGANTGELF
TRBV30 AWGVRGTLQETQY
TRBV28 ASKSSNTGELF
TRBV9 ASTLQGGATDTQY
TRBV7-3 ASSPGLAGTGELF
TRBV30 AWSVLRASGTYEQY
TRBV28 ASSPRTGGLETQY
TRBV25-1 VSYDRVKETQY